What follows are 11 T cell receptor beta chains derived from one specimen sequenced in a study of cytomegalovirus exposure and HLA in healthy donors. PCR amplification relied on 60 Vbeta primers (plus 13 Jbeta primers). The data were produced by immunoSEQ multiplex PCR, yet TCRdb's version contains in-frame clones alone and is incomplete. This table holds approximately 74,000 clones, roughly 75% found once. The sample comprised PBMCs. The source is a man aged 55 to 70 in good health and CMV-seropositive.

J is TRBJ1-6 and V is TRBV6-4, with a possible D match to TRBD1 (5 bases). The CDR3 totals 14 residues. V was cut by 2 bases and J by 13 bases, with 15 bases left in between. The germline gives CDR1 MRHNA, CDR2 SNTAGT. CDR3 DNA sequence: TGTGCCAGCAGTGACGGGGCAGGTCGATTCCCCCTCCACTTT. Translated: CASSDGAGRFPLHF.

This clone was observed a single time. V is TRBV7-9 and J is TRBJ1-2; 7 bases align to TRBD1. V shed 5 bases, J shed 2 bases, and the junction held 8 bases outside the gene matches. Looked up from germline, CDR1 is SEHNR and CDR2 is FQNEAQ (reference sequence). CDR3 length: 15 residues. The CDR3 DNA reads TGTGCCAGCAGCCCGATCCCGGGACAGAACTATGGCTACACCTTC. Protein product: CASSPIPGQNYGYTF.

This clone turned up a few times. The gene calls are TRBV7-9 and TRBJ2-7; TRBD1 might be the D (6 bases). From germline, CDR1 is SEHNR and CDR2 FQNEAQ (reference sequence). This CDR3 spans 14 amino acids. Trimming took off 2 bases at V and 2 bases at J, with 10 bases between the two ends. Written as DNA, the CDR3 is TGTGCCAGCAGCTTACCAGGGGCTCCCTACGAGCAGTACTTC. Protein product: CASSLPGAPYEQYF.

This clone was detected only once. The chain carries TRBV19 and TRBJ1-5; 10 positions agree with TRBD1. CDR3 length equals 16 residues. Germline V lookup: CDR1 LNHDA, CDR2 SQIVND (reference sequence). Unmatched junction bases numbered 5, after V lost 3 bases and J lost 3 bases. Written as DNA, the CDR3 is TGTGCCAGTAGTATGGGACAGGGGATAGACAATCAGCCCCAGCATTTT. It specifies CASSMGQGIDNQPQHF. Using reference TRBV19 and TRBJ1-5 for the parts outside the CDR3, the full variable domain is DGGITQSPKYLFRKEGQNVTLSCEQNLNHDAMYWYRQDPGQGLRLIYYSQIVNDFQKGDIAEGYSVSREKKESFPLTVTSAQKNPTAFYLCASSMGQGIDNQPQHFGDGTRLSIL.

The CDR3 DNA follows: TGTGCCAGTAGTTCCACAGGGAGAACTAATGAAAAACTGTTTTTT. Translating it yields CASSSTGRTNEKLFF. The chain employs TRBV19 and TRBJ1-4, with D maybe TRBD1 (6 bases). V was cut by 5 bases and J by 1 base, with 11 bases left in between. The CDR3 runs to 15 residues. Germline values: CDR1 LNHDA, CDR2 SQIVND (reference sequence). Using reference TRBV19 and TRBJ1-4 for the parts outside the CDR3, the full variable domain is DGGITQSPKYLFRKEGQNVTLSCEQNLNHDAMYWYRQDPGQGLRLIYYSQIVNDFQKGDIAEGYSVSREKKESFPLTVTSAQKNPTAFYLCASSSTGRTNEKLFFGSGTQLSVL.

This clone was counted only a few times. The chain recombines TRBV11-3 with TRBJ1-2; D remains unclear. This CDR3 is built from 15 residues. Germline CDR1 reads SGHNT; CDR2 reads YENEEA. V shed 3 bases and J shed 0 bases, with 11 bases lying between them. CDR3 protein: CASSFGAVTNYGYTF. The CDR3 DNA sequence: TGTGCCAGCAGCTTCGGAGCAGTAACTAACTATGGCTACACCTTC.

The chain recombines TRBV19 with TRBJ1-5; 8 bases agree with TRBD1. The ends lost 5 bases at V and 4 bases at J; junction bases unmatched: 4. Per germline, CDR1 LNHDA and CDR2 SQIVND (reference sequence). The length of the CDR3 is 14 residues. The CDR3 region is CASSLGQGNQPQHF. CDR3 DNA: TGTGCCAGTAGTCTTGGACAGGGTAATCAGCCCCAGCATTTT.

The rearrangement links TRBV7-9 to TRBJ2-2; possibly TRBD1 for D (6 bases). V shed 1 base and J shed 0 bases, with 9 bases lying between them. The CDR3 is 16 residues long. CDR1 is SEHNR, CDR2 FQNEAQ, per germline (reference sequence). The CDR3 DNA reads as TGTGCCAGCAGCTTAGGGACAGTCTCGAACACCGGGGAGCTGTTTTTT. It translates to CASSLGTVSNTGELFF.

CDR3 sequence reads: CASSLLAGGPNEQFF. The CDR3 DNA reads as TGCGCCAGCAGCCTGCTAGCGGGAGGGCCCAATGAGCAGTTCTTC. V is TRBV5-1 and J is TRBJ2-1, with TRBD2 identical over 12 bases. The junction had 5 bases not matched to a gene; V was cut back by 4 bases and J by 6 bases. The CDR3 sequence is 15 residues long. Germline loops: CDR1 SGHRS, CDR2 YFSETQ.

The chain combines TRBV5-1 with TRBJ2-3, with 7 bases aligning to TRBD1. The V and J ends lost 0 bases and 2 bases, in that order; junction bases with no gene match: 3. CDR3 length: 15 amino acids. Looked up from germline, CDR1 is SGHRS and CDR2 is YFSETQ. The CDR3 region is CASSLEGAPTDTQYF. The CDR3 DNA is TGCGCCAGCAGCTTGGAGGGGGCGCCCACAGATACGCAGTATTTT.

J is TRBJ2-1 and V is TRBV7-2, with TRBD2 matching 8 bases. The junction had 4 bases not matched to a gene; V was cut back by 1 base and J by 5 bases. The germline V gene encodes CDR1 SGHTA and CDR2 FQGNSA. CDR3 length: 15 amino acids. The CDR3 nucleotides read TGTGCCAGCAGCTTAGATAGCGGGGTTAACAATGAGCAGTTCTTC. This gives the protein CASSLDSGVNNEQFF.